This is a list of T cell receptor beta chains from one sample in a study of T cells expressing NK-cell markers. No DNA is given; TCRdb re-called the 5' RACE reads and lists each CDR3 protein once. This table lists 500,000 or so distinct CDR3 sequences. The sequenced sample was blood T cells: a sorted CD56 or NKG2C T cell subset, CD4+ or CD8+ T cells, or bulk PBMC T cells (not recorded which). These receptors were collected from a man aged 18-30 years in good health. Each CDR3 is given with its conserved first and last residue. The order of the fields is CDR3 protein, V gene, J gene, CDR3 length.

CASSLELAAYGELFF	TRBV11-3	TRBJ2-2	15
CASSLVSSGSLGEQFF	TRBV11-2	TRBJ2-1	16
CSALTSESYNEQFF	TRBV29-1	TRBJ2-1	14
CATSDPSTLNEQFF	TRBV24-1	TRBJ2-1	14
CASSQPGSGNTIYF	TRBV12-3/TRBV12-4	TRBJ1-3	14
CASSYAGLFNYQETQYF	TRBV6-5	TRBJ2-5	17
CAISAQMTSGIYNEQFF	TRBV10-3	TRBJ2-1	17
CSAISELQETQYF	TRBV20-1	TRBJ2-5	13
CASSLLAGPNEQFF	TRBV12-3/TRBV12-4	TRBJ2-1	14
CASSLGGSAKNIQYF	TRBV12-3/TRBV12-4	TRBJ2-4	15
CSVRRGGEVTEAFF	TRBV29-1	TRBJ1-1	14
CASVGLAGKSEQFF	TRBV2	TRBJ2-1	14
CASSLSILWKGAEFF	TRBV27	TRBJ2-1	15
CSATTGVGNTDTQYF	TRBV20-1	TRBJ2-3	15
CSVGGGGGRNTIYF	TRBV29-1	TRBJ1-3	14
CASSPYPGTSGGNNEQFF	TRBV11-1	TRBJ2-1	18
CASRSSPGQGRSETQYF	TRBV5-1	TRBJ2-5	17
CASSLGGGRTDTQYF	TRBV7-2	TRBJ2-3	15
CASSYSPSGGYNEQFF	TRBV6-5	TRBJ2-1	16
CASRGLAGPSSYNEQFF	TRBV12-3/TRBV12-4	TRBJ2-1	17
CASIEMEGARNSPLHF	TRBV6-1	TRBJ1-6	16
CASSPDWGIQYF	TRBV12-3/TRBV12-4	TRBJ2-4	12
CASSLRDTGLQGEQFF	TRBV12-3/TRBV12-4	TRBJ2-1	16
CATSRVSGLGAETQYF	TRBV15	TRBJ2-5	16